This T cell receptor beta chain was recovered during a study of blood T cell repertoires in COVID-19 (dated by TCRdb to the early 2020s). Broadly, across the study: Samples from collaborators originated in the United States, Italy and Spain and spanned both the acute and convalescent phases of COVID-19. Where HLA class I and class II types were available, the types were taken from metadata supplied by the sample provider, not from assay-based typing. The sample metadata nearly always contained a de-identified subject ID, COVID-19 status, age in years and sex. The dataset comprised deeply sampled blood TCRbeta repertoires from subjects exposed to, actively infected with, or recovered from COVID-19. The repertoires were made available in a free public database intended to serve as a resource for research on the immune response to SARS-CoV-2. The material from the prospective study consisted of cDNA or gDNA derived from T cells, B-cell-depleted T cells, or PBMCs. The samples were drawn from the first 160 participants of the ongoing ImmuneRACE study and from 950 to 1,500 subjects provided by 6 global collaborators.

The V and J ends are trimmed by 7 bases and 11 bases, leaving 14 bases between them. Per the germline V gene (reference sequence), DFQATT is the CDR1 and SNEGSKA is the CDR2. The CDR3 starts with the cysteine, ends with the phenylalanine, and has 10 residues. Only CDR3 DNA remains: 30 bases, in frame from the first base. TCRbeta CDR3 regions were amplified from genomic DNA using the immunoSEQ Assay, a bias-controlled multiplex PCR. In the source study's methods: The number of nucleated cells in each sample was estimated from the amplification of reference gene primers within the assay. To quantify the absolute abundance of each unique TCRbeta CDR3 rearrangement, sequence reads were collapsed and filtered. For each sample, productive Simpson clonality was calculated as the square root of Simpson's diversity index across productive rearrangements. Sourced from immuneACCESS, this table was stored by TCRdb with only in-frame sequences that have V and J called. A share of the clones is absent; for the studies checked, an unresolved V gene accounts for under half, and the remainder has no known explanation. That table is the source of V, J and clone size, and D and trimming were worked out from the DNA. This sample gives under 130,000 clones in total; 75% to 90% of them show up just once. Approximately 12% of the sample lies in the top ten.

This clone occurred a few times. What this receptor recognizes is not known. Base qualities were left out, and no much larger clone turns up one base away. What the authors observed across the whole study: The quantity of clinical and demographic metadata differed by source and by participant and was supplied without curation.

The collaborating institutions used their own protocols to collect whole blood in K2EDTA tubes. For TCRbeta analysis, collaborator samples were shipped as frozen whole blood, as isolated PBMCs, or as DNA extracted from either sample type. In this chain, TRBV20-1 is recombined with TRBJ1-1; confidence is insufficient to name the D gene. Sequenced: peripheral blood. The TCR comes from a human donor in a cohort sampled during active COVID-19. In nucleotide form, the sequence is TGCAGTGTTCGGAGTGCGATGGCTTTCTTT. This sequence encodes CSVRSAMAFF.